This T cell receptor beta chain was identified in a study of cytomegalovirus exposure and HLA in healthy donors. PCR primers comprised 60 Vbeta and 13 Jbeta primers. Repertoires were generated with immunoSEQ multiplex PCR, while TCRdb's copy carries only in-frame clones and drops some. The table records tens of thousands of clones, less than 80% of them present only once. Germline assignment: CDR1 SGHAT and CDR2 FQNNGV. This CDR3 has 13 amino acids. Trimming took 5 bases from V and 2 from J; bases not matched to a gene: 3. This rearrangement joins TRBV11-2 to TRBJ2-7; TRBD1 agrees at 7 bases. The TCR comes from a man aged 60-69 years in good health and CMV-seropositive. Sequenced: PBMCs. CDR3 sequence (DNA): TGTGCCAGCAGCCGAGACAGGGCCTACGAGCAGTACTTC. Translating gives CASSRDRAYEQYF.